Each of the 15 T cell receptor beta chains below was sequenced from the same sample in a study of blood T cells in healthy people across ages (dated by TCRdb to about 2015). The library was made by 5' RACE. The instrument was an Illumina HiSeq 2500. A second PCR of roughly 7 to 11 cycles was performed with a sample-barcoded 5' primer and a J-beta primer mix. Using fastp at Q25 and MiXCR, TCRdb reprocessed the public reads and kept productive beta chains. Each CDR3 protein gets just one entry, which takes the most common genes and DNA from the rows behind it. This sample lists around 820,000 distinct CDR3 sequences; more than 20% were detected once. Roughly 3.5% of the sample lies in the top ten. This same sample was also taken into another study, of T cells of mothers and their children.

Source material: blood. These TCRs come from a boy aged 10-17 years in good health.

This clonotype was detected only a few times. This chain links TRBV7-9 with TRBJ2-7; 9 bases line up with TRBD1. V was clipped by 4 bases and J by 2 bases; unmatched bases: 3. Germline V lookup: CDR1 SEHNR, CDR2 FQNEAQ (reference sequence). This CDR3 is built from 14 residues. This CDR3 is CASSSGDRAYEQYF. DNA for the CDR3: TGTGCCAGCAGCTCCGGGGACAGGGCCTACGAGCAGTACTTC.

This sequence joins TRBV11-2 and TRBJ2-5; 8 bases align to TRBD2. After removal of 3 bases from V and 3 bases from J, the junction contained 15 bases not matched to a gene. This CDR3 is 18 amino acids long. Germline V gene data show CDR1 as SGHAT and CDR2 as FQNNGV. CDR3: CASSFGVSMRGAEETQYF. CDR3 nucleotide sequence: TGTGCCAGCAGCTTTGGGGTATCTATGCGGGGGGCTGAAGAGACCCAGTACTTC.

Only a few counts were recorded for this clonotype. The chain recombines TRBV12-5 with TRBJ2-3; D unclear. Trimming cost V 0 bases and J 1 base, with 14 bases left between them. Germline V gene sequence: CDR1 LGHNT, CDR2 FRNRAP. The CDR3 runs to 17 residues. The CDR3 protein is CASGLVRVPGGTDTQYF. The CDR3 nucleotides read TGTGCTAGTGGTTTGGTACGCGTACCGGGTGGCACAGATACGCAGTATTTT.

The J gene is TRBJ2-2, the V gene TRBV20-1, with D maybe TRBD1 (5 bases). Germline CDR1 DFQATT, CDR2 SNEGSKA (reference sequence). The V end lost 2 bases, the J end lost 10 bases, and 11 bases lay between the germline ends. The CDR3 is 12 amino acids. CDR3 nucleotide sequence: TGCAGTGCTAGAAACCAGGGTTTGGAGCTGTTTTTT. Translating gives CSARNQGLELFF.

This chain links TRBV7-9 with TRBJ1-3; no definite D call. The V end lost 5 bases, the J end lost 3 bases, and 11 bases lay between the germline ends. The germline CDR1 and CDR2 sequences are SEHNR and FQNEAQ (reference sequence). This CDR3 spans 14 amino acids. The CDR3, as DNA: TGTGCCAGCAGCCAATACGGGGTTGGAAACACCATATATTTT. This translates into CASSQYGVGNTIYF.

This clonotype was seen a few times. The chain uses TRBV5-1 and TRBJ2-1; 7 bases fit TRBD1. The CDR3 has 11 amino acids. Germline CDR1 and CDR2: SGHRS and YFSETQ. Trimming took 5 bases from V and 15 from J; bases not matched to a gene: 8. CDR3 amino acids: CASSQDRWRFF. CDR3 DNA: TGCGCCAGCAGTCAGGACAGGTGGCGGTTCTTC.

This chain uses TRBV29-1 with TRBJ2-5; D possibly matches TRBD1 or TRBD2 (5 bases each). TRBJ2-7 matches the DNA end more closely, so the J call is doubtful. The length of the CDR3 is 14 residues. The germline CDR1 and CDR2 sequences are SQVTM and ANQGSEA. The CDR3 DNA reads TGCAGCGTTGAACGTGGGGGTTCGTCCTACGAGCAGTACTTC. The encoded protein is CSVERGGSSYEQYF.

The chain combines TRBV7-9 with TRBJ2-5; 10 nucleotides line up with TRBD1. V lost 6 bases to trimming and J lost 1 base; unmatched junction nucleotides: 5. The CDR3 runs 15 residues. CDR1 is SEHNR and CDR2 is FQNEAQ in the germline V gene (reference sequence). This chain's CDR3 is CASSGRTGGQETQYF. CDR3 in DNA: TGTGCCAGCAGTGGGCGGACAGGGGGCCAAGAGACCCAGTACTTC.

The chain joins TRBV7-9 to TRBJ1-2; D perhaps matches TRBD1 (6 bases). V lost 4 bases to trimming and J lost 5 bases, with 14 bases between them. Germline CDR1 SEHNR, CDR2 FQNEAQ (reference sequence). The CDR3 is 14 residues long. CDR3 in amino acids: CASSWGQGSYGYTF. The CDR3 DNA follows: TGTGCCAGCAGCTGGGGGCAGGGGTCGTATGGCTACACCTTC.

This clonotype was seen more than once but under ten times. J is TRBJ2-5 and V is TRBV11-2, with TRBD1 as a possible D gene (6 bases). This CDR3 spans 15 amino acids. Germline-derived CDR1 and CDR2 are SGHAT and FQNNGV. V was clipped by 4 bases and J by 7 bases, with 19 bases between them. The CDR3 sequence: CASSSVGAGLRTQYF. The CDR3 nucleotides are TGTGCCAGCAGCTCGGTGGGGGCTGGCTTACGGACCCAGTACTTC.

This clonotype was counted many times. CDR3 residues: CASSFFGGAPETQYF. CDR3 bases: TGTGCCAGCAGTTTCTTCGGCGGCGCCCCAGAGACCCAGTACTTC. This rearrangement joins TRBV6-2 or TRBV6-3 to TRBJ2-5; D unclear. The germline V and J ends were trimmed by 4 bases and 4 bases, with 16 bases remaining between them. This CDR3 has 15 residues. CDR1 is MNHEY, CDR2 SVGEGT, per germline.

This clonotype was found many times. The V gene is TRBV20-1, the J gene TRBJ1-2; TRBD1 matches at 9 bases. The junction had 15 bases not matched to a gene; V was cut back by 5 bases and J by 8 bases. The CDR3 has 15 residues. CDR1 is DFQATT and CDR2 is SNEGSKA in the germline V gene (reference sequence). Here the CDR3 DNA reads TGCAGTGCTCCCCGAGCCAAAGACAGGGGGGAAGGCTACACCTTC. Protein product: CSAPRAKDRGEGYTF.

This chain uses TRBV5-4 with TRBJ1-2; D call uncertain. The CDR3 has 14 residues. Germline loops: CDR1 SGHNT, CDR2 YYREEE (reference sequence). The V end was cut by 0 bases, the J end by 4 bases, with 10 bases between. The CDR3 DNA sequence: TGTGCCAGCAGCTTGGATGGATCGTCCTATGGCTACACCTTC. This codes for CASSLDGSSYGYTF.

The CDR3 DNA follows: TGTGCCAGTAGTATTGGGGGGTACACTGAAGCTTTCTTT. Its protein is CASSIGGYTEAFF. The gene calls are TRBV19 and TRBJ1-1, with TRBD1 as a possible D gene (5 bases). Trimming took 3 bases from V and 3 from J, leaving 8 bases between them. This CDR3 spans 13 amino acids. The germline CDR1 and CDR2 sequences are LNHDA and SQIVND (reference sequence).

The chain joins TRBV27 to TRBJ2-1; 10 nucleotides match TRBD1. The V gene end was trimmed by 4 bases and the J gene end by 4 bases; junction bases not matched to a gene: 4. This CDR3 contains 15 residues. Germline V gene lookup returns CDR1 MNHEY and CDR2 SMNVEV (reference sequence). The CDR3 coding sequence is TGTGCCAGCAGTTCTGGGACAGGGGATTACAATGAGCAGTTCTTC. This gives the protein CASSSGTGDYNEQFF.